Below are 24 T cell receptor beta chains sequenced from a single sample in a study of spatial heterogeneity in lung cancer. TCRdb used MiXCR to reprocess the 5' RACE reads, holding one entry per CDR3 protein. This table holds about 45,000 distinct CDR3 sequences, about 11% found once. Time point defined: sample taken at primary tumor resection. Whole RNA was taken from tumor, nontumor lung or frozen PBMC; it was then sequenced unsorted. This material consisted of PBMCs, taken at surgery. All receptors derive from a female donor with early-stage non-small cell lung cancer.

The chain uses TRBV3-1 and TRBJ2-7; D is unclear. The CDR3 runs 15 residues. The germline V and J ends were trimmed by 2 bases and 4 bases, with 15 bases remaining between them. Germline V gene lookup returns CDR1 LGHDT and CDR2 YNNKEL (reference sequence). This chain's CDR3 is CASSQRFGYAYEQYF. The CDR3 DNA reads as TGTGCCAGCAGCCAAAGGTTCGGGTATGCATACGAGCAGTACTTC.

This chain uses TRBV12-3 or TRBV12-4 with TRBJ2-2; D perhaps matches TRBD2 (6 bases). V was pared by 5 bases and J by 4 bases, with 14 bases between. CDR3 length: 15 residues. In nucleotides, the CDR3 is TGTGCCAGCAGTCCCCGACTAGGAGGCACCGGGGAGCTGTTTTTT. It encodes CASSPRLGGTGELFF.

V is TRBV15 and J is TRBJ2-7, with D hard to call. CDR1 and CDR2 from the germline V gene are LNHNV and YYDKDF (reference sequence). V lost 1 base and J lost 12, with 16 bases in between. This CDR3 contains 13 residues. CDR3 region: CATSRGATAIRYF. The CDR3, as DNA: TGTGCCACCAGCAGAGGTGCAACGGCGATCCGGTACTTC.

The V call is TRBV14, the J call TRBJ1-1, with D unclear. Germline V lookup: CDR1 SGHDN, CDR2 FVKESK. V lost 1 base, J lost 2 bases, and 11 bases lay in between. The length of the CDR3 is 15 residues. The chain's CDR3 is CASSQVGPGNTEAFF. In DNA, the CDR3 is TGTGCCAGCAGCCAAGTGGGCCCGGGAAACACTGAAGCTTTCTTT.

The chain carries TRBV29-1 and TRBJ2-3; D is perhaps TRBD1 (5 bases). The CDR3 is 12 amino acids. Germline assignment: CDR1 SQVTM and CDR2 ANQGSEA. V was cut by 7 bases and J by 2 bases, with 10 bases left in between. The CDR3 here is CSGGLLTDTQYF. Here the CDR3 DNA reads TGCAGCGGGGGCCTGCTCACAGATACGCAGTATTTT.

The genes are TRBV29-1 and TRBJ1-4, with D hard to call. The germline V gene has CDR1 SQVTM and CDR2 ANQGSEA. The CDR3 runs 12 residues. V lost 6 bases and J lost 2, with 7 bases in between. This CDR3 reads CSVTDTNEKLFF. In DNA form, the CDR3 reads TGCAGCGTAACGGACACTAATGAAAAACTGTTTTTT.

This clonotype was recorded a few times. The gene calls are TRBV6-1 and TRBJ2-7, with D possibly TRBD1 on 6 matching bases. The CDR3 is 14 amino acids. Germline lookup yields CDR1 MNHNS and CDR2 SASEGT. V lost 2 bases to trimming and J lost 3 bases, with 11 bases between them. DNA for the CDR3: TGTGCCAGCAGTGAACCACGGACAGTCTACGAGCAGTACTTC. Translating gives CASSEPRTVYEQYF.

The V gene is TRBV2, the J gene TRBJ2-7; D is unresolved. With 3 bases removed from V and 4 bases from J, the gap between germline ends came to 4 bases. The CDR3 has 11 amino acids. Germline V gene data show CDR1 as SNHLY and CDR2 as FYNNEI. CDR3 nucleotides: TGTGCCAGCAGTGATTTTTACGAGCAGTACTTC. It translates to CASSDFYEQYF.

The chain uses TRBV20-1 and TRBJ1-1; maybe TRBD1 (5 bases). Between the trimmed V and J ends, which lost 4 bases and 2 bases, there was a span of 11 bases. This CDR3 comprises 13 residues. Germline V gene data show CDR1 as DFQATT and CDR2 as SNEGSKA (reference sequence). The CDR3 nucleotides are TGCAGTGCTACCGACAGTTATAACACTGAAGCTTTCTTT. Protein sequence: CSATDSYNTEAFF.

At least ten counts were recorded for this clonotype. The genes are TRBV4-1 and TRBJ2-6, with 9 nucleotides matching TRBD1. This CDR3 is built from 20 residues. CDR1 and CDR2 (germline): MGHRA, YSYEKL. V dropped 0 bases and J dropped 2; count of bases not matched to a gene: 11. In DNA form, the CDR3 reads TGCGCCAGCAGCCAAGATCGAGGACAGGGGATTCGTGCTGGGGCCAACGTCCTGACTTTC. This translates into CASSQDRGQGIRAGANVLTF.

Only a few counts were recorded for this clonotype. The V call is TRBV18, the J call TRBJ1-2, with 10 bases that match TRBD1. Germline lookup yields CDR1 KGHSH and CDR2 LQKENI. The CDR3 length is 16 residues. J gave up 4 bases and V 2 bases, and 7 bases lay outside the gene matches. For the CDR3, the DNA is TGTGCCAGCTCACCATCGCCGGGACAGGGGTCCTATGGCTACACCTTC. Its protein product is CASSPSPGQGSYGYTF.

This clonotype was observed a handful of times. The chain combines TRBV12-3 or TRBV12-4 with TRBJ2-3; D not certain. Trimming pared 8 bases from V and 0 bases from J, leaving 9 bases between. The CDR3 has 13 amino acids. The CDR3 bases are TGTGCCAGCGGCAAGTTTAGCACAGATACGCAGTATTTT. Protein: CASGKFSTDTQYF.

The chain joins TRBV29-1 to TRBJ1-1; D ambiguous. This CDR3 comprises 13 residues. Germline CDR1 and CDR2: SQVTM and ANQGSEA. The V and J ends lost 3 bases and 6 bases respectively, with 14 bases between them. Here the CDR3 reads CSVDRGGFAEAFF. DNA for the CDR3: TGCAGCGTTGATCGGGGTGGTTTCGCTGAAGCTTTCTTT.

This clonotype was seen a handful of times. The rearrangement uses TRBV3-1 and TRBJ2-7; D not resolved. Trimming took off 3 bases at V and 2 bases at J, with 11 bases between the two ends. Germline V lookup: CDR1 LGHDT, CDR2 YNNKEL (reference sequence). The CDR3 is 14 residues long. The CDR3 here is CASSQEHYTYEQYF. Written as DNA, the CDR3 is TGTGCCAGCAGCCAGGAACATTACACCTACGAGCAGTACTTC.

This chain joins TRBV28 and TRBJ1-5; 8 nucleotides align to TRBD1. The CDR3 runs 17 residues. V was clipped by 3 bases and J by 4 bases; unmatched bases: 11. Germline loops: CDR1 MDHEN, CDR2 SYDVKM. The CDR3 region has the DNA TGTGCCAGCAGTTTGGGGCAGGGGGCTTTCAGTAATCAGCCCCAGCATTTT. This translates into CASSLGQGAFSNQPQHF. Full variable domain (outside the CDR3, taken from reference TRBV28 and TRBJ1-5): DVKVTQSSRYLVKRTGEKVFLECVQDMDHENMFWYRQDPGLGLRLIYFSYDVKMKEKGDIPEGYSVSREKKERFSLILESASTNQTSMYLCASSLGQGAFSNQPQHFGDGTRLSIL.

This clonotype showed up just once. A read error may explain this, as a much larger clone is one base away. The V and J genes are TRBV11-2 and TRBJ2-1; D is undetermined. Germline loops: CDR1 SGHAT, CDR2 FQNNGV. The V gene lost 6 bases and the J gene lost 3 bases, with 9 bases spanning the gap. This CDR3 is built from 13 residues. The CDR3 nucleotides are TGTGCCAGCAGTTTCCGATTCTACAATGAGCAGTTCTTC. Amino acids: CASSFRFYNEQFF. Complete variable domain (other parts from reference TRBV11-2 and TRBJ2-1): EAGVAQSPRYKIIEKRQSVAFWCNPISGHATLYWYQQILGQGPKLLIQFQNNGVVDDSQLPKDRFSAERLKGVDSTLKIQPAKLEDSAVYLCASSFRFYNEQFFGPGTRLTVL.

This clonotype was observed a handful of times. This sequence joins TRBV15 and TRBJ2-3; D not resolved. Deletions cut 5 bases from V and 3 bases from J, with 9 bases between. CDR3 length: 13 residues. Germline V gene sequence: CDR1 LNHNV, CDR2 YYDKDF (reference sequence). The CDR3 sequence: CATSSYWTDTQYF. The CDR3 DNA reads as TGTGCCACCAGCTCCTATTGGACAGATACGCAGTATTTT.

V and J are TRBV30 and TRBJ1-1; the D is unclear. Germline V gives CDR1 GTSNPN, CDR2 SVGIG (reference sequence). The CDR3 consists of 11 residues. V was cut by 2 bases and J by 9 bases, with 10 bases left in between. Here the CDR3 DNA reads TGTGCCTGGAGTTCGCGGACCAAAGCTTTCTTT. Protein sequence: CAWSSRTKAFF.

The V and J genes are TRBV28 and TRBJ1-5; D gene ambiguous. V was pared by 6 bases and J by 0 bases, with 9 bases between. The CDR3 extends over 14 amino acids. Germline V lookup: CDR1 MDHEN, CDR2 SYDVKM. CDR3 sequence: CASREAFSNQPQHF. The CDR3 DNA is TGTGCCAGCAGGGAGGCGTTTAGCAATCAGCCCCAGCATTTT. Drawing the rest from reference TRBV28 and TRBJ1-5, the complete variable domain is DVKVTQSSRYLVKRTGEKVFLECVQDMDHENMFWYRQDPGLGLRLIYFSYDVKMKEKGDIPEGYSVSREKKERFSLILESASTNQTSMYLCASREAFSNQPQHFGDGTRLSIL.

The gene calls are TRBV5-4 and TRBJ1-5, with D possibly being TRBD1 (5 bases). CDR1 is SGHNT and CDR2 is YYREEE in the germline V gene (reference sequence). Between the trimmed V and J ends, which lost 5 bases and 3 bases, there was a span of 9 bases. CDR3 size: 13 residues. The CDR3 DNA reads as TGTGCCAGCAGTTCAGGGTACAATCAGCCCCAGCATTTT. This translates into CASSSGYNQPQHF.

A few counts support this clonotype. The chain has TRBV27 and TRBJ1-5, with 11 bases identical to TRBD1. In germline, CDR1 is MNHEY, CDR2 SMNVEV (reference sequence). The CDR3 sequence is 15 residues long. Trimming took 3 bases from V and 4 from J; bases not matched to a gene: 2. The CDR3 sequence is CASSLGQGVNQPQHF. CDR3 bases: TGTGCCAGCAGTTTGGGACAGGGGGTAAATCAGCCCCAGCATTTT.

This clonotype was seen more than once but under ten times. The CDR3 region has the DNA TGTGCCACCAGCTTCAGGTGGACTGTCTCGATGAACACCGGGGAGCTGTTTTTT. The encoded protein is CATSFRWTVSMNTGELFF. The genes are TRBV15 and TRBJ2-2; D possibly corresponds to TRBD2 (5 bases). There are 18 residues in the CDR3. Germline V gene sequence: CDR1 LNHNV, CDR2 YYDKDF (reference sequence). V was cut by 5 bases and J by 1 base, with 20 bases left in between.

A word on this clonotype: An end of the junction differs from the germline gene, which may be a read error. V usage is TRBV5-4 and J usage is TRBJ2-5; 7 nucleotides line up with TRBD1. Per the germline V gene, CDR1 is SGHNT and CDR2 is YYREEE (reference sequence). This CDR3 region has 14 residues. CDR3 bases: TGTGCCAGCAGCTTGGGAGGGGGCCAAAAGACCCAGTACTTC. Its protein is CASSLGGGQKTQYF.

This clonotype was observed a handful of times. The DNA for the CDR3 is TGTGCCAGCAGTTACGGGAGTCACACTGAAGCTTTCTTT. It encodes CASSYGSHTEAFF. This chain uses TRBV6-5 with TRBJ1-1; D not certain. CDR1 is MNHEY and CDR2 is SVGAGI in the germline V gene. This CDR3 is built from 13 residues. Trimming shortened V by 2 bases and J by 3 bases, and 7 bases separated the two germline ends.